The subject of this entry is one T cell receptor (beta chain). The antigen is undetermined. The data originate from a study of shared clonotypes between healthy human individuals. About the study: Used for every donor were three CD4 naive, three CD4 memory, two CD8 naive and one CD8 memory plate. Study-wide results and limits: Lower generation probabilities were found for non-shared clonotypes than for those shared by all four donors.

Here immunoSEQ multiplex PCR was the method, and the copy in TCRdb shows in-frame clones only, minus some. This repertoire shows around 2.5 million clones, more than 85% found once; its top ten account for approximately 0.36%. CDR1 and CDR2 (germline): SGHRS, YFSETQ. The CDR3 has 13 residues. Trimming pared 3 bases from V and 5 bases from J, leaving 11 bases between. V usage is TRBV5-1 and J usage is TRBJ2-5; tentative D call: TRBD1 (6 bases). Material: naive CD4+ T cells from PBMCs. The sample's subset: CD45RA+ positively selected. The source is a man between 18 and 29 years old in good health. Some clones in this sample may be carry-over from other donors' samples. The CDR3 sequence: CASSSGAMETQYF. CDR3 DNA: TGCGCCAGCAGCTCAGGGGCCATGGAGACCCAGTACTTC.